The sequence of this T cell receptor beta chain was determined in a study of blood T cells in healthy people across ages. The germline V and J ends were trimmed by 10 bases and 2 bases, with 17 bases remaining between them. Looked up from germline, CDR1 is ENHRY and CDR2 is SYGVKD. This CDR3 is built from 14 residues. A second about 6 to 11 cycle PCR used barcoded and J-beta primers. Each CDR3 protein gets one entry after TCRdb re-called the 5' RACE reads with MiXCR. The repertoire has around 800,000 distinct CDR3 sequences, about half of them found once; the top ten carry over 15%. The sample taken for sequencing was blood. This chain uses TRBV10-3 with TRBJ2-5; TRBD1 is a possible D gene (6 bases). The source is a man at least 80 years old in good health. CDR3 residues: CATQPQGEQETQYF. CDR3 coding DNA: TGTGCCACTCAGCCACAGGGAGAACAAGAGACCCAGTACTTC.